A selection of T cell receptor beta chains follows, all from one sample in a study of Graves' ophthalmopathy and Graves' hyperthyroidism. MiXCR was run by TCRdb on the multiplex PCR reads, yielding one entry per CDR3 protein. Of hundreds of thousands of distinct CDR3 sequences in the sample, over 40% are singletons; the top ten hold 3% to 4%. Sequencing was done on a sample of peripheral blood. The source is an adult man with Graves' ophthalmopathy. The CDR3 runs from the conserved cysteine through the conserved F or W. D genes are given only for firm matches. The listing skips clone size in some rows; elsewhere it reads once, few, many or a size class.

d_gene: NA; j_gene: TRBJ1-4; abundance: NA; v_gene: TRBV2; CDR3aa: CASGSGLAGGKLFF; CDR3nt: TGTGCCAGCGGTTCGGGTCTAGCGGGCGGAAAACTGTTTTTT
d_gene: NA; j_gene: TRBJ1-4; abundance: NA; v_gene: TRBV25-1; CDR3aa: CASPSLGTEKLFF; CDR3nt: TGTGCCAGCCCTAGTCTCGGTACGGAAAAACTGTTTTTT
d_gene: TRBD1; j_gene: TRBJ1-2; abundance: NA; v_gene: TRBV29-1; CDR3aa: CSVEVIGQGNGYTF; CDR3nt: TGCAGCGTTGAAGTTATCGGACAGGGGAATGGCTACACCTTC
d_gene: NA; j_gene: TRBJ2-2; abundance: few; v_gene: TRBV5-1; CDR3aa: CASSPSPQGTNTEELFF; CDR3nt: TGCGCCAGCAGCCCGAGCCCCCAGGGGACGAACACCGAGGAGCTGTTTTTT
d_gene: NA; j_gene: TRBJ1-6; abundance: many; v_gene: TRBV9; CDR3aa: CASSSRASRAPLHF; CDR3nt: TGTGCCAGCAGCTCCCGGGCCTCCCGGGCACCCCTCCACTTT
d_gene: NA; j_gene: TRBJ2-7; abundance: NA; v_gene: TRBV6-1; CDR3aa: CASSARGGASSYEQYF; CDR3nt: TGTGCCAGCAGTGCCCGAGGGGGGGCGAGCTCCTACGAGCAGTACTTC
d_gene: NA; j_gene: TRBJ2-5; abundance: many; v_gene: TRBV10-3; CDR3aa: CAISDAGQRAETQYF; CDR3nt: TGTGCCATCAGTGACGCGGGACAAAGGGCAGAGACCCAGTACTTC
d_gene: NA; j_gene: TRBJ2-5; abundance: many; v_gene: TRBV2; CDR3aa: CASKQDIFGQETQYF; CDR3nt: TGTGCCAGCAAACAGGACATCTTTGGCCAAGAGACCCAGTACTTC
d_gene: TRBD2; j_gene: TRBJ2-7; abundance: NA; v_gene: TRBV25-1; CDR3aa: CASSASWTSVSSYEQYF; CDR3nt: TGTGCCAGCAGTGCATCCTGGACTAGCGTAAGCTCCTACGAGCAGTACTTC
d_gene: NA; j_gene: TRBJ1-4; abundance: NA; v_gene: TRBV7-8; CDR3aa: CASSFNRDTTNEKLFF; CDR3nt: TGTGCCAGCAGTTTTAACAGGGATACAACTAATGAAAAACTGTTTTTT
d_gene: NA; j_gene: TRBJ1-1; abundance: many; v_gene: TRBV9; CDR3aa: CASSVDHTNTEAFF; CDR3nt: TGTGCCAGCAGCGTAGACCATACGAACACTGAAGCTTTCTTT
d_gene: NA; j_gene: TRBJ2-7; abundance: many; v_gene: TRBV5-1; CDR3aa: CASSIVPSYEQYF; CDR3nt: TGCGCCAGCAGCATAGTTCCATCCTACGAGCAGTACTTC
d_gene: NA; j_gene: TRBJ2-3; abundance: NA; v_gene: TRBV11-2; CDR3aa: CASSWRMAPVDPDTQYF; CDR3nt: TGTGCCAGCAGCTGGCGCATGGCCCCGGTTGATCCCGATACGCAGTATTTT
d_gene: NA; j_gene: TRBJ1-2; abundance: many; v_gene: TRBV24-1; CDR3aa: CATSDPAAGVYGYTF; CDR3nt: TGTGCCACCAGTGATCCAGCTGCGGGGGTCTATGGCTACACCTTC
d_gene: TRBD2; j_gene: TRBJ2-5; abundance: NA; v_gene: TRBV29-1; CDR3aa: CSVDTSGGQETQYF; CDR3nt: TGCAGCGTTGACACTAGCGGGGGACAAGAGACCCAGTACTTC
d_gene: TRBD2; j_gene: TRBJ2-7; abundance: NA; v_gene: TRBV19; CDR3aa: CTSSISGRASYEQYF; CDR3nt: TGTACCAGTAGTATTAGCGGGAGGGCCTCCTACGAGCAGTACTTC
d_gene: TRBD2; j_gene: TRBJ2-5; abundance: many; v_gene: TRBV11-2; CDR3aa: CASSDTRLASETQYF; CDR3nt: TGTGCCAGCAGCGACACGCGACTAGCGTCCGAGACCCAGTACTTC
d_gene: NA; j_gene: TRBJ2-7; abundance: few; v_gene: TRBV11-2; CDR3aa: CASSLVRSRVNEQYF; CDR3nt: TGTGCCAGCAGCTTAGTGCGTTCCAGGGTCAACGAGCAGTACTTC
d_gene: NA; j_gene: TRBJ1-6; abundance: NA; v_gene: TRBV19; CDR3aa: CASSLTKNSPLHF; CDR3nt: TGTGCCAGTAGCCTGACCAAAAATTCACCCCTCCACTTT
d_gene: NA; j_gene: TRBJ2-7; abundance: many; v_gene: TRBV7-9; CDR3aa: CASSPDRNSYEQYF; CDR3nt: TGTGCCAGCAGCCCCGACAGAAATTCCTACGAGCAGTACTTC
d_gene: TRBD1; j_gene: TRBJ1-1; abundance: NA; v_gene: TRBV2; CDR3aa: CASSGQGGRTEAFF; CDR3nt: TGTGCCAGCAGCGGACAGGGGGGAAGGACTGAAGCTTTCTTT
d_gene: NA; j_gene: TRBJ1-2; abundance: NA; v_gene: TRBV2; CDR3aa: CATDSNYGYTF; CDR3nt: TGTGCGACGGACAGCAACTATGGCTACACCTTC
d_gene: NA; j_gene: TRBJ1-4; abundance: NA; v_gene: TRBV7-9; CDR3aa: CASSPWTGDEKLFF; CDR3nt: TGCGCCAGCAGCCCTTGGACGGGCGATGAAAAACTGTTTTTT
d_gene: TRBD1; j_gene: TRBJ2-5; abundance: many; v_gene: TRBV4-3; CDR3aa: CASSPKTGEEETQYF; CDR3nt: TGCGCCAGCAGCCCTAAGACAGGGGAAGAAGAGACCCAGTACTTC